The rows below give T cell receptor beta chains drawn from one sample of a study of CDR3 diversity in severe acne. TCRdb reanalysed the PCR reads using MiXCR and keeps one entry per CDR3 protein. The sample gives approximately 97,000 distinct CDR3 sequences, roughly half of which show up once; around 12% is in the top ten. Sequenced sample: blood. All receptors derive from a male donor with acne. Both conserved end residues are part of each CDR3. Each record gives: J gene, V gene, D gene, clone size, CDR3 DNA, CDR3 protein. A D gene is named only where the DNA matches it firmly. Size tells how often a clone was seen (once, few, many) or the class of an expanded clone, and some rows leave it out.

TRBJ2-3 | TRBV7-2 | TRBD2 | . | TGTGCCAGCAGCCGTACCACTAGCGGGAGCACAGATACGCAGTATTTT | CASSRTTSGSTDTQYF
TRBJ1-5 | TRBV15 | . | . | TGTGCCACCAGCAGAGAAGGGCCTCAGCCCCAGCATTTT | CATSREGPQPQHF
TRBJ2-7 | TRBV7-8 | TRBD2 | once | TGTGCCAGCAGCTTAGCGTCTAGCGGAACCTACGAGCAGTACTTC | CASSLASSGTYEQYF
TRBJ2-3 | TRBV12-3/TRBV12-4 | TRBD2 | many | TGTGCCAGCAGTGCAGCGGGACTCACAGATACGCAGTATTTT | CASSAAGLTDTQYF
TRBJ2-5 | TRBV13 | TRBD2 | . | TGTGCCAGCAGCTTATGGGGAGCGGGGTACCAAGAGACCCAGTACTTC | CASSLWGAGYQETQYF
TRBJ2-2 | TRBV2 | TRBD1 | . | TGTGCCAGCAGTGAAGATAGACAGGGGAGTACCGGGGAGCTGTTTTTT | CASSEDRQGSTGELFF
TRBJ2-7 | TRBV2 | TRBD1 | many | TGTGCCAGCAGTGAAGGGCCGTGGACAGGGGCGAGGGAGCAGTACTTC | CASSEGPWTGAREQYF
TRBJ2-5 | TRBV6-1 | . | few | TGTGCCAGCAGTGAAGGGGGCGGAGAGACCCAGTACTTC | CASSEGGGETQYF
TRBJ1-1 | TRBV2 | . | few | TGTGCCAGCGGCCGCCGAGCGGGAGAGGGAATCACTGAAGCTTTCTTT | CASGRRAGEGITEAFF
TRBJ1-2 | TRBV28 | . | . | TGTGCCAGCAGTTCCGTCGGACCTGAATATACTAAGGGCTACACCTTC | CASSSVGPEYTKGYTF
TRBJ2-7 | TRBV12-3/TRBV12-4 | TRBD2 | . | TGTGCCAGCAGTCTGACTAGCGGGACGTCCTACGAGCAGTACTTC | CASSLTSGTSYEQYF
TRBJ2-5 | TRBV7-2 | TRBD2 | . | TGTGCCAGCAGCTTGGTAGCGGGACTCCGGGAGACCCAGTACTTC | CASSLVAGLRETQYF
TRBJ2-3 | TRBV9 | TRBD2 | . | TGTGCCAGCAGCTCAGGACTAGCGGGCAACACAGATACGCAGTATTTT | CASSSGLAGNTDTQYF
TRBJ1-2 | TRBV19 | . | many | TGTGCCAGTAGTCCACAAGGGAGAGGGGACTATGGCTACACCTTC | CASSPQGRGDYGYTF
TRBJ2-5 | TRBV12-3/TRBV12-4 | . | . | TGTGCCAGCAACAGCATGGGGATCCCAGAGACCCAGTACTTC | CASNSMGIPETQYF
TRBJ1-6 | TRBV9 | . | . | TGTGCCAGCAGCGTAGTAGAGATGGGACCCCTCCACTTT | CASSVVEMGPLHF
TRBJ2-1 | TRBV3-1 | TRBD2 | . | TGTGCCAGCAGCCAAAGGATAGCGGGCCTTTACAATGAGCAGTTCTTC | CASSQRIAGLYNEQFF
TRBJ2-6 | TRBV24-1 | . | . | TGTGCCACCAGTGGATGGGGGCGTGGGGCCAACGTCCTGACTTTC | CATSGWGRGANVLTF
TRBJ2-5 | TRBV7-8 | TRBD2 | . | TGTGCCAGCAGCTCCAGGCTAGCGGCCCAAGAGACCCAGTACTTC | CASSSRLAAQETQYF
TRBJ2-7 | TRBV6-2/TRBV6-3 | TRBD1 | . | TGTGCCAGCACCGACACCGGGGACAGGGAAAGGTACGAGCAGTACTTC | CASTDTGDRERYEQYF
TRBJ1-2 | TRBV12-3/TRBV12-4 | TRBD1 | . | TGTGCCAGCAGTCTAATACAGGGGCGAATGAATGGGGGGTATGGCTACACCTTC | CASSLIQGRMNGGYGYTF
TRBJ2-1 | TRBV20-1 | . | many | TGCAGTGCTCCCCGGGAGACTCTAGACAATGAGCAGTTCTTC | CSAPRETLDNEQFF
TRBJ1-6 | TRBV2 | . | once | TGTGCCAGCGGTGACGGCAGGGAAACACCCCTCCACTTT | CASGDGRETPLHF
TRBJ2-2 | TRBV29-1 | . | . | TGCAGTGCTAGAGATTGGACAGACCCCACCGGGGAGCTGTTTTTT | CSARDWTDPTGELFF
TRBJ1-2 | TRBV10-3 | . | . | TGTGCCATCACCCCGACAGAAAACTATGGCTACACCTTC | CAITPTENYGYTF
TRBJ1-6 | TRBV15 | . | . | TGTGCCACCAGCAGAGTGCAGGGCGGGATAGGAGCACCCCTCCACTTT | CATSRVQGGIGAPLHF